This T cell receptor (beta chain) appears in the sequencing data of a study of shared T cell receptors in the human thymus. Assay: immunoSEQ multiplex PCR; the TCRdb copy retains only in-frame clones and omits some. Of over 650,000 clones in the sample, around 87% were seen once. V dropped 4 bases and J dropped 5; count of bases not matched to a gene: 17. Germline V CDR1 and CDR2: GTSNPN, SVGIG (reference sequence). The CDR3 covers 17 residues. These records were also assigned to another study, of human thymus T cells. Per that study: Congenital heart defects were the reason for the corrective surgery that the donors, healthy Finnish infants, were having. Thymus pieces cut out during corrective heart surgery were the tissue that was used. Thymic and blood repertoires appeared to show biased V and J gene usage. Thymic repertoires of unrelated individuals were reported in related research to overlap highly.

The chain joins TRBV30 to TRBJ2-7; 10 bases line up with TRBD2. The TCR was taken from a boy in the first two years of life with a congenital heart defect. Input material: thymocytes. The CDR3 sequence is CAWIGTPPTSGLHEQYF. The CDR3 DNA reads TGTGCCTGGATCGGGACTCCACCGACTAGCGGGCTCCACGAGCAGTACTTC.